This T cell receptor beta chain came from a study of T-cell reconstitution after alpha-beta-depleted transplantation in children. During its preparation, the TCRbeta library received unique molecular identifiers. Via MiXCR, TCRdb re-called the PCR reads, giving one row per CDR3 protein. The data contain 250,000 or so distinct CDR3 sequences, approximately 8.9% of them singletons. Study results and limitations: A year had passed since transplant, and T-cell counts and diversity by then came mostly from newly produced T cells. By about two months after transplant, alpha-beta T cells reportedly arose from several hundred graft clones that had expanded.

This clonotype was recorded many times. The antigen remains unidentified. Per the germline V gene, CDR1 is SEHNR and CDR2 is FQNEAQ (reference sequence). CDR3 length equals 13 residues. V was pared by 10 bases and J by 1 base, with 13 bases between. This clonotype was obtained from a male patient younger than 18 who had a stem cell transplant for acute lymphoblastic leukemia, so the T cells may come from the graft donor. V and J are TRBV7-9 and TRBJ1-1; tentative D call: TRBD1 (6 bases). The source material was PBMCs, mostly from graft donor cells, sampled 180 days after TCRalphabeta/CD19-depleted stem cell transplant. The CDR3 region is CANHRVWNTEAFF. In nucleotides, the CDR3 is TGTGCCAACCACAGGGTATGGAACACTGAAGCTTTCTTT. The whole variable domain, remainder taken from reference TRBV7-9 and TRBJ1-1, is DTGVSQNPRHKITKRGQNVTFRCDPISEHNRLYWYRQTLGQGPEFLTYFQNEAQLEKSRLLSDRFSAERPKGSFSTLEIQRTEQGDSAMYLCANHRVWNTEAFFGQGTRLTVV.